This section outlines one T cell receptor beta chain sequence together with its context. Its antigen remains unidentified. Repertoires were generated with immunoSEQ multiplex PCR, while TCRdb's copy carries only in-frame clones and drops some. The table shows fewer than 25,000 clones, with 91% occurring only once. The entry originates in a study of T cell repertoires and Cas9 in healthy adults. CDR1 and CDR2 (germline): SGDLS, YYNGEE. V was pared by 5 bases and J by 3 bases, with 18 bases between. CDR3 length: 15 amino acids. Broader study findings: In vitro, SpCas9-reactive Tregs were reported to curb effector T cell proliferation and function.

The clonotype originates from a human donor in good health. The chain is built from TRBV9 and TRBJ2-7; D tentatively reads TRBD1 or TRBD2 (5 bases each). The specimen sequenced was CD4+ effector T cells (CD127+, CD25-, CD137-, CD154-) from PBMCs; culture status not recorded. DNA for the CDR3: TGTGCCAGCAGTGCGGCCCCGACAGAGGGCTACGAGCAGTACTTC. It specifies CASSAAPTEGYEQYF. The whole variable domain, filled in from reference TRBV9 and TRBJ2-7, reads DSGVTQTPKHLITATGQRVTLRCSPRSGDLSVYWYQQSLDQGLQFLIQYYNGEERAKGNILERFSAQQFPDLHSELNLSSLELGDSALYFCASSAAPTEGYEQYFGPGTRLTVT.